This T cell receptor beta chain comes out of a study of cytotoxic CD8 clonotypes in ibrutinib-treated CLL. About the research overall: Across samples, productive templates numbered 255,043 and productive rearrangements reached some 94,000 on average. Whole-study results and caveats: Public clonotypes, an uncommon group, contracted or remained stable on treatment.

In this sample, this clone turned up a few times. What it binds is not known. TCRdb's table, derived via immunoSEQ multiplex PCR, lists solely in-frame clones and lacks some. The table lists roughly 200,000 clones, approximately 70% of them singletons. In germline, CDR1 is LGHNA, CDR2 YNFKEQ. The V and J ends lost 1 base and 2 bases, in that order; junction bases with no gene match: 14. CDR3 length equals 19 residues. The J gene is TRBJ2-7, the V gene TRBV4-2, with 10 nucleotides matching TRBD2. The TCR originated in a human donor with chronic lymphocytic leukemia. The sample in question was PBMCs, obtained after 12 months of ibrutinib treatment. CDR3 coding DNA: TGTGCCAGCAGCCAAGGAATTGGCCTAGCGGGAGCGGGGACCTACGAGCAGTACTTC. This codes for CASSQGIGLAGAGTYEQYF.